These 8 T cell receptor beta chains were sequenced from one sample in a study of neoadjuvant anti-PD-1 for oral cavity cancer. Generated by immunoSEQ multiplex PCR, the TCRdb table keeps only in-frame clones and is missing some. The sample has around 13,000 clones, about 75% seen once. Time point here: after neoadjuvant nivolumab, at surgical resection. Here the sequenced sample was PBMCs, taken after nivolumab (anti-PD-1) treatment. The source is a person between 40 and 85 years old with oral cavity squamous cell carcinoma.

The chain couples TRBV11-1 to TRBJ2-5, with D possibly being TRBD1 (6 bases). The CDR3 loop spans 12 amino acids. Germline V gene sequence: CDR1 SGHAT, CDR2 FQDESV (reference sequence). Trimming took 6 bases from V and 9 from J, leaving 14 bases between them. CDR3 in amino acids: CASSGTTPPQYF. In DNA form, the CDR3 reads TGTGCCAGCAGTGGGACAACACCTCCCCAGTACTTC.

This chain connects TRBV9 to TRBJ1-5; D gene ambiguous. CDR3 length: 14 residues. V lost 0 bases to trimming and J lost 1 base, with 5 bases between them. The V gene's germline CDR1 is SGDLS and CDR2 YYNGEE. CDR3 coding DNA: TGTGCCAGCAGCGTAGCAGGAAGCAATCAGCCCCAGCATTTT. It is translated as CASSVAGSNQPQHF.

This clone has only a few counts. The CDR3 loop is CAISGRTSGSRETQYF. The CDR3 coding sequence is TGTGCCATCAGTGGGCGAACTAGCGGGAGTCGAGAGACCCAGTACTTC. V is TRBV10-3 and J is TRBJ2-5, with 11 bases that match TRBD2. The CDR3 extends over 16 amino acids. Germline V gene sequence: CDR1 ENHRY, CDR2 SYGVKD. V lost 4 bases to trimming and J lost 4 bases; unmatched junction nucleotides: 8.

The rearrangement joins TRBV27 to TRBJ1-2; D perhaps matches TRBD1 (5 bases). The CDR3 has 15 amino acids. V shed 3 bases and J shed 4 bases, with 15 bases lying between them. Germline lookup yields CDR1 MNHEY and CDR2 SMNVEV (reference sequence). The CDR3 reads CASSFKWGGSYGYTF. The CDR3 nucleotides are TGTGCCAGCAGTTTCAAGTGGGGGGGTAGCTATGGCTACACCTTC.

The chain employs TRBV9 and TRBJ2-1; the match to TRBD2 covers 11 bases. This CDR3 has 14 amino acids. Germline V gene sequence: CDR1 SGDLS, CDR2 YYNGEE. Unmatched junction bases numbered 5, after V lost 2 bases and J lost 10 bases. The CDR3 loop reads CASSVLAGGGEQFF. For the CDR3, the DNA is TGTGCCAGCAGCGTGTTAGCGGGAGGGGGGGAGCAGTTCTTC. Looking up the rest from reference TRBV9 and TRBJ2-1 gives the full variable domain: DSGVTQTPKHLITATGQRVTLRCSPRSGDLSVYWYQQSLDQGLQFLIQYYNGEERAKGNILERFSAQQFPDLHSELNLSSLELGDSALYFCASSVLAGGGEQFFGPGTRLTVL.

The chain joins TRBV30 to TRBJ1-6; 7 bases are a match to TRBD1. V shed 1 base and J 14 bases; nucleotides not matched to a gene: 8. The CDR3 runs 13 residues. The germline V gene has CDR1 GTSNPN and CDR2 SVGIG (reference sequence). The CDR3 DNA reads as TGTGCCTGGAGTGAGAGACAGGGACTTTCCCTCCACTTT. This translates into CAWSERQGLSLHF.

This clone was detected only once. The CDR3 is CASSVRVSTDTQYF. CDR3 nucleotide sequence: TGTGCCAGCAGCGTAAGGGTGTCCACAGATACGCAGTATTTT. J is TRBJ2-3 and V is TRBV9; D is ambiguous. From germline, CDR1 is SGDLS and CDR2 YYNGEE. The CDR3 runs to 14 residues. V was shortened by 1 base and J by 2 bases, with 8 bases between the two germline ends. Combining the CDR3 with reference TRBV9 and TRBJ2-3 gives the whole variable domain DSGVTQTPKHLITATGQRVTLRCSPRSGDLSVYWYQQSLDQGLQFLIQYYNGEERAKGNILERFSAQQFPDLHSELNLSSLELGDSALYFCASSVRVSTDTQYFGPGTRLTVL.

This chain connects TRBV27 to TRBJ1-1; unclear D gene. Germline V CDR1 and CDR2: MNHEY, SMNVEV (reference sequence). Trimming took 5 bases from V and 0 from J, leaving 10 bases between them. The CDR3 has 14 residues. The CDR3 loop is CASSPLAMNTEAFF. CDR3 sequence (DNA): TGTGCCAGCAGTCCCCTAGCGATGAACACTGAAGCTTTCTTT.